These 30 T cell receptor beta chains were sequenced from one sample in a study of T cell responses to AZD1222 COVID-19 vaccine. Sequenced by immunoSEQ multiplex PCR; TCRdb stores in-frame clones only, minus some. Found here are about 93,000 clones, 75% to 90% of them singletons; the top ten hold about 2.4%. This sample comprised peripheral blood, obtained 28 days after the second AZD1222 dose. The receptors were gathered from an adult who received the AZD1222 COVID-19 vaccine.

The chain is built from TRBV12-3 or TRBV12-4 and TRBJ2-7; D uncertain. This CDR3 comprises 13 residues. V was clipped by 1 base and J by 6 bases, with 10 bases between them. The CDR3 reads CASSLVERSEQYF. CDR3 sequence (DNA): TGTGCCAGCAGTTTAGTGGAAAGGAGCGAGCAGTACTTC.

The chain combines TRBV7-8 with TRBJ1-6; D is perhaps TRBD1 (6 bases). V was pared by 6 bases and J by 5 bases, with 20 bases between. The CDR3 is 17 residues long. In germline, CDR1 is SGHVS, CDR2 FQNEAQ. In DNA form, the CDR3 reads TGTGCCAGCAGTTCGGGGAGGGACCCAGGGGATAATTCACCCCTCCACTTT. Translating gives CASSSGRDPGDNSPLHF.

In nucleotides, the CDR3 is TGTGCCAGCAGTCTACGTCCGGGAACTGAAGCTTTCTTT. Protein product: CASSLRPGTEAFF. The chain has TRBV6-5 and TRBJ1-1; D is uncertain. The V gene's germline CDR1 is MNHEY and CDR2 SVGAGI. The V end was cut by 5 bases, the J end by 5 bases, with 12 bases between. The CDR3 runs to 13 residues.

The DNA of the CDR3 is TGTGCCAGCAGCGGCGGACAGCTGAACACCGGGGAGCTGTTTTTT. Translated: CASSGGQLNTGELFF. The chain carries TRBV9 and TRBJ2-2; D possibly corresponds to TRBD1 (6 bases). The CDR3 spans 15 residues. Germline V CDR1 and CDR2: SGDLS, YYNGEE. V was clipped by 3 bases and J by 1 base, with 10 bases between them.

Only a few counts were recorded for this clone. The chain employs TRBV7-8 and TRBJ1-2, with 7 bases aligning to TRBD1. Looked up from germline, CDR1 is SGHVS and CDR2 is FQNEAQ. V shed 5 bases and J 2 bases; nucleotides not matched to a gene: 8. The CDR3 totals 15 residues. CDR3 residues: CASSQRQGFNYGYTF. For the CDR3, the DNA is TGTGCCAGCAGCCAGAGACAGGGTTTCAACTATGGCTACACCTTC. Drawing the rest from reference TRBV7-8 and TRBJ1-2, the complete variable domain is GAGVSQSPRYKVAKRGQDVALRCDPISGHVSLFWYQQALGQGPEFLTYFQNEAQLDKSGLPSDRFFAERPEGSVSTLKIQRTQQEDSAVYLCASSQRQGFNYGYTFGSGTRLTVV.

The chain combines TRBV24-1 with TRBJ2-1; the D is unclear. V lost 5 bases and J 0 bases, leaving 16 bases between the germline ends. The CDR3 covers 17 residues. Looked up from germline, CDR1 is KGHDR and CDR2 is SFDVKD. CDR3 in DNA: TGTGCCACCAGTGTCGATGCAGCCTTAAGCTCCTACAATGAGCAGTTCTTC. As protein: CATSVDAALSSYNEQFF.

The CDR3 here is CASGSGAPWGQYF. The CDR3 bases are TGTGCCAGCGGTAGCGGGGCCCCATGGGGCCAGTACTTC. V gene TRBV7-2 combines with J gene TRBJ2-5; TRBD2 matches at 8 bases. V was clipped by 8 bases and J by 10 bases; unmatched bases: 12. From germline, CDR1 is SGHTA and CDR2 FQGNSA. There are 13 residues in the CDR3.

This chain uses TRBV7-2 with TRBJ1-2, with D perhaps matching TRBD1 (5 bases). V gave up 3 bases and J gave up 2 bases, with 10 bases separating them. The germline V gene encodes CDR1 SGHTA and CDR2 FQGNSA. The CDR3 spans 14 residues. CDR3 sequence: CASSLQGFNYGYTF. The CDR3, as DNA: TGTGCCAGCAGCTTGCAGGGATTCAACTATGGCTACACCTTC.

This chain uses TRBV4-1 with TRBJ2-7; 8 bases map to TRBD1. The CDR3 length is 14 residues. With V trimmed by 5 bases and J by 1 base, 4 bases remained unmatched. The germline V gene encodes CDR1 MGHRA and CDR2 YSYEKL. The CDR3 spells CASSLGQESYEQYF. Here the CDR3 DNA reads TGCGCCAGCAGCTTGGGACAGGAGTCCTACGAGCAGTACTTC.

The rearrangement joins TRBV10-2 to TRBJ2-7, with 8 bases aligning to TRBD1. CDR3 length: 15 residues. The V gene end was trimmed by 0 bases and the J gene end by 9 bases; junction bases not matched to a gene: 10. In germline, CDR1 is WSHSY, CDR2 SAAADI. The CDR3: CASSESTRGPLVQYF. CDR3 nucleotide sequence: TGCGCCAGCAGTGAGTCGACCAGGGGGCCTCTGGTGCAGTACTTC.

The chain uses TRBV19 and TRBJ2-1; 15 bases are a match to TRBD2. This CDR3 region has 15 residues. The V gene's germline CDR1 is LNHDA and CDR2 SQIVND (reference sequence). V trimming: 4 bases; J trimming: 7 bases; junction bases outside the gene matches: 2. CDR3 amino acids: CASSTGTSGGNEQFF. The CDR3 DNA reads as TGTGCCAGTAGTACCGGGACTAGCGGGGGGAATGAGCAGTTCTTC. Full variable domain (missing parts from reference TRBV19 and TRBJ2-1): DGGITQSPKYLFRKEGQNVTLSCEQNLNHDAMYWYRQDPGQGLRLIYYSQIVNDFQKGDIAEGYSVSREKKESFPLTVTSAQKNPTAFYLCASSTGTSGGNEQFFGPGTRLTVL.

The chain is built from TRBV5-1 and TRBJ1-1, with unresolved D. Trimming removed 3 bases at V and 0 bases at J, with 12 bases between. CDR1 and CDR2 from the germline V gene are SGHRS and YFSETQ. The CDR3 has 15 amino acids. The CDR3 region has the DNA TGCGCCAGCAGCTCTAGACGGGAGTTGAACACTGAAGCTTTCTTT. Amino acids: CASSSRRELNTEAFF. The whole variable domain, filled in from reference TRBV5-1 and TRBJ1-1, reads KAGVTQTPRYLIKTRGQQVTLSCSPISGHRSVSWYQQTPGQGLQFLFEYFSETQRNKGNFPGRFSGRQFSNSRSEMNVSTLELGDSALYLCASSSRRELNTEAFFGQGTRLTVV.

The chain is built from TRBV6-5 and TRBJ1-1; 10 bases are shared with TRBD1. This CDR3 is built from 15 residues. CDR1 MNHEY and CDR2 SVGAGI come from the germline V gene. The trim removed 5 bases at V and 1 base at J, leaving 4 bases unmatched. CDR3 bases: TGTGCCAGCAGTCGACAGGGGGCGGGGAACACTGAAGCTTTCTTT. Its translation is CASSRQGAGNTEAFF.

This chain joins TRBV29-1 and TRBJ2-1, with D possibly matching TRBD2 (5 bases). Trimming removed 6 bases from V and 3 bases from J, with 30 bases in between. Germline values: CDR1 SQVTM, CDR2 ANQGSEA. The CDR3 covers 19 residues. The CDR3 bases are TGCAGCGTGACGCAACCACCTAAAGGCCGGAGCGGATTCTACAATGAGCAGTTCTTC. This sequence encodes CSVTQPPKGRSGFYNEQFF.

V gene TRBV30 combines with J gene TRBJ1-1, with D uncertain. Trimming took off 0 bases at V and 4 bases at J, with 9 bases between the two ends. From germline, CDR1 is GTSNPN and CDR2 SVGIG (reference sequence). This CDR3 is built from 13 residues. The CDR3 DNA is TGTGCCTGGAGTGTCGAGGAGTCCACTGAAGCTTTCTTT. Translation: CAWSVEESTEAFF.

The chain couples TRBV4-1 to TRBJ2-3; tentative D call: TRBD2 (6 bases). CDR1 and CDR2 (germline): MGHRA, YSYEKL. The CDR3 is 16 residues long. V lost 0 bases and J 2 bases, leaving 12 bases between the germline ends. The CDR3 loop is CASSQDLGLDTDTQYF. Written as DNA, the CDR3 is TGCGCCAGCAGCCAAGATCTGGGACTCGACACAGATACGCAGTATTTT.

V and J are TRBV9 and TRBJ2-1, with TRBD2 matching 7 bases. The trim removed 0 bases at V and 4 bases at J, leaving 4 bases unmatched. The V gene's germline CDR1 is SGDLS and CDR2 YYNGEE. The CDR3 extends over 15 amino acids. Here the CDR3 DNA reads TGTGCCAGCAGCGTAGGGCTAGCGGTATACAATGAGCAGTTCTTC. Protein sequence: CASSVGLAVYNEQFF.

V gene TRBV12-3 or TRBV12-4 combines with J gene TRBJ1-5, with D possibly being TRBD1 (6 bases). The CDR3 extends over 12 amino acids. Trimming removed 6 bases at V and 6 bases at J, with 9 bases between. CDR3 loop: CASRLTGQPQHF. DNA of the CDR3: TGTGCCAGCAGACTGACAGGTCAGCCCCAGCATTTT.

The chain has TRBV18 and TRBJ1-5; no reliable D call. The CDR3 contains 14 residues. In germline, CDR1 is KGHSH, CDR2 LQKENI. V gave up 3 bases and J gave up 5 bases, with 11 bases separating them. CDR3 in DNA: TGTGCCAGCTCACCGGATGGAGATTATCAGCCCCAGCATTTT. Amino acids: CASSPDGDYQPQHF.

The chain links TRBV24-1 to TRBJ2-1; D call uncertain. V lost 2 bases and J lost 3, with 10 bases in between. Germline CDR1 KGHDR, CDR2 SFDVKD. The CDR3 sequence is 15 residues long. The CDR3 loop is CATSDSQDNYNEQFF. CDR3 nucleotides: TGTGCCACCAGTGATTCCCAGGATAACTACAATGAGCAGTTCTTC.

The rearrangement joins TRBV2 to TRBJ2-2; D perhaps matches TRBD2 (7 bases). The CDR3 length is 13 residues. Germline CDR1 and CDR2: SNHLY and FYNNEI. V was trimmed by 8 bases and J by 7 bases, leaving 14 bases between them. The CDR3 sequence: CASGLGGVGELFF. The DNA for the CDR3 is TGTGCCAGCGGCTTAGGGGGGGTCGGGGAGCTGTTTTTT. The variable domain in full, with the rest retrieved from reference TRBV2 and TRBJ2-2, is EPEVTQTPSHQVTQMGQEVILRCVPISNHLYFYWYRQILGQKVEFLVSFYNNEISEKSEIFDDQFSVERPDGSNFTLKIRSTKLEDSAMYFCASGLGGVGELFFGEGSRLTVL.

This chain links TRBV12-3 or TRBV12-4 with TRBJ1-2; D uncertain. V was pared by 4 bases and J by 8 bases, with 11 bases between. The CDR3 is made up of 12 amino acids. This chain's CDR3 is CASSSSTRGYTF. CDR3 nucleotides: TGTGCCAGCAGTTCATCCACGAGGGGCTACACCTTC.

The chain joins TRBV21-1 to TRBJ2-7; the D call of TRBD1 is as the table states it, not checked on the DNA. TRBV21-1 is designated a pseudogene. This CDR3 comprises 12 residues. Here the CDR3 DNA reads TGTGCCAGCACGACAGGGGCCTACGAGCAGTACTTC. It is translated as CASTTGAYEQYF.

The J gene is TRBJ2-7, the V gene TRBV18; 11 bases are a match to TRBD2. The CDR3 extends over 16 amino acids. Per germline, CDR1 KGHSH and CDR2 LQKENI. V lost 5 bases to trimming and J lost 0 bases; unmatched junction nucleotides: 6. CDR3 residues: CASSGGLAEGSYEQYF. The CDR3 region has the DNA TGTGCCAGCTCAGGGGGACTAGCGGAGGGCTCCTACGAGCAGTACTTC.

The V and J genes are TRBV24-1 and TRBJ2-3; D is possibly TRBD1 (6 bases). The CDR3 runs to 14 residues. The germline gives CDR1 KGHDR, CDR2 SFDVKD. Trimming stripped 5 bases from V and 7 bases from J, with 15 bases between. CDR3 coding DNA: TGTGCCACCAGTGGCCCGGGACATGAAAATACGCAGTATTTT. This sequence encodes CATSGPGHENTQYF.

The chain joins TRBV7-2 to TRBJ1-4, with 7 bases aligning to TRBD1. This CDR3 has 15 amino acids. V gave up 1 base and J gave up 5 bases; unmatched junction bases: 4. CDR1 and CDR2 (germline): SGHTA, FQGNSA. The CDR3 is CASSLGGGANEKLFF. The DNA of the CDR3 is TGTGCCAGCAGCTTAGGAGGGGGCGCAAATGAAAAACTGTTTTTT.

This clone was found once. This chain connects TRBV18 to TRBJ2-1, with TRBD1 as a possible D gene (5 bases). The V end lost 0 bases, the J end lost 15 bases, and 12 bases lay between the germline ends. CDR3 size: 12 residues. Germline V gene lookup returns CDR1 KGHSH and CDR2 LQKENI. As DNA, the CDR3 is TGTGCCAGCTCACCACCTTTACAGGTACTGTTCTTC. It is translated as CASSPPLQVLFF.

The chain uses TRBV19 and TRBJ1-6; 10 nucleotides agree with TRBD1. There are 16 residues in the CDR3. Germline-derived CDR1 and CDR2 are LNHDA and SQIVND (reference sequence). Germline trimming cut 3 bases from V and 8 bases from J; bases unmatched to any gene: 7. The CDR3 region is CASSIPGQGKDSPLHF. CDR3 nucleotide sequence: TGTGCCAGTAGTATCCCGGGACAGGGGAAGGATTCACCCCTCCACTTT.

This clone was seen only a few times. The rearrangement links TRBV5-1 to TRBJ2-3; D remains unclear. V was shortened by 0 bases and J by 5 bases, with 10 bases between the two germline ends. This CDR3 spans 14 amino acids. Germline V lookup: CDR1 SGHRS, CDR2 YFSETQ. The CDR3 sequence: CASSLGSSRDTQYF. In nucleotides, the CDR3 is TGCGCCAGCAGCTTGGGGTCGAGTCGAGATACGCAGTATTTT.

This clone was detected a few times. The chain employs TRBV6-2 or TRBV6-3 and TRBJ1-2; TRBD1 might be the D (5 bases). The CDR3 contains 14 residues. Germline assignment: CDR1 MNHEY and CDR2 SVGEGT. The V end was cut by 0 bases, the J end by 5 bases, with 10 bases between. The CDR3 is CASSYSGTAYGYTF. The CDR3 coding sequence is TGTGCCAGCAGTTACTCCGGGACGGCTTATGGCTACACCTTC.